Listed below are T cell receptor beta chains from one sample, sequenced in a study of control samples from healthy donors and cancer patients. Clones were read by immunoSEQ multiplex PCR, and TCRdb kept only the in-frame ones, dropping some. The sample lists roughly 130,000 clones; around 93% were seen once. Source material: blood. The source of these receptors is a man younger than 35 in good health. Both conserved end residues are part of each CDR3.

TRBV6-6 | CASSQGGGNQPQHF
TRBV29-1 | CSVASGGKTQYF
TRBV5-1 | CASSPQGANNYGYTF
TRBV6-5 | CASIADKGNTYEQYF
TRBV12-3/TRBV12-4 | CASSQGTGPEAFF
TRBV20-1 | CSASSGGNQPQHF
TRBV12-5 | CASGLRGSEAFF
TRBV6-1 | CASSELGGGHSYNEQFF
TRBV30 | CAWSPDTGGAEAFF
TRBV29-1 | CSVYRSTGKETQYF
TRBV11-2 | CASSFQTTGELFF
TRBV7-2 | CASSLDNGPSGNTIYF
TRBV18 | CASSGTGGDGRYGYTF
TRBV11-1 | CASSLAGARGEQFF
TRBV12-3/TRBV12-4 | CASSLAANEKLFF
TRBV11-2 | CASSLVLGGTDTQYF
TRBV7-2 | CASSFGVGYGYTF
TRBV5-1 | CASSLAGQGQSPLHF